This T cell receptor (beta chain) was recorded in a study of response to subunit inactivated influenza vaccine. The V gene's germline CDR1 is DFQATT and CDR2 SNEGSKA (reference sequence). With 3 bases removed from V and 1 base from J, the gap between germline ends came to 22 bases. This CDR3 spans 17 amino acids. TCRdb re-called the RT-PCR reads through MiXCR, storing one row per CDR3 protein. Found here are hundreds of thousands of distinct CDR3 sequences, 16% of them singletons; the top ten hold 3%. The chain has TRBV20-1 and TRBJ2-7, with D possibly matching TRBD1 (5 bases). The receptor was isolated from a man aged 45 to 70 who received an inactivated influenza vaccine. The sample here was CD4+ T cells sorted from PBMCs, taken around 25 months after vaccination. The CDR3 sequence: CSASPPLGVDTSYEQYF. The CDR3 nucleotides are TGCAGTGCTAGCCCCCCCTTGGGTGTGGACACTTCCTACGAGCAGTACTTC.